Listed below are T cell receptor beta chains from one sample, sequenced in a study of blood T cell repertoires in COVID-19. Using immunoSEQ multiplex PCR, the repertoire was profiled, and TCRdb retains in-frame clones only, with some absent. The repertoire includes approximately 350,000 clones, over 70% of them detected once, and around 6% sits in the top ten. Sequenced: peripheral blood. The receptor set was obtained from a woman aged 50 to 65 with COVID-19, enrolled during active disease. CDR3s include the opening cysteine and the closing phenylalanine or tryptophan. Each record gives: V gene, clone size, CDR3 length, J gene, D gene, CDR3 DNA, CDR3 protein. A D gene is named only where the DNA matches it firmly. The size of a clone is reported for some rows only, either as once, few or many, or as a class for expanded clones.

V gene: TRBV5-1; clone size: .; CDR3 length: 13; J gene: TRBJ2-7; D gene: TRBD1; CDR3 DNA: TGCGCCAGCAGCCGAGACAGGGACTACGAGCAGTACTTC; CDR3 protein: CASSRDRDYEQYF
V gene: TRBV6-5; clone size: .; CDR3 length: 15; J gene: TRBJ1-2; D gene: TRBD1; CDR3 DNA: TGTGCCAGCAGTTACACCGGGACAGGGGCTTTCGGCTACACCTTC; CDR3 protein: CASSYTGTGAFGYTF
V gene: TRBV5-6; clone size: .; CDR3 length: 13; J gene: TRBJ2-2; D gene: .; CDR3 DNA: TGTGCCAGCAGCTTGCCGCCAGGAGGGGAGCTGTTTTTT; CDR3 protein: CASSLPPGGELFF
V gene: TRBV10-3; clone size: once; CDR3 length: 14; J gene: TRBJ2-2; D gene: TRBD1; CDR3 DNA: TGTGCCATCGGACAGGGGGCGAACACCGGGGAGCTGTTTTTT; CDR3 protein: CAIGQGANTGELFF
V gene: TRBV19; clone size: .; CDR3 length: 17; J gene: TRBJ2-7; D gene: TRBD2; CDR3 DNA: TGTGCCAGTAGTATAGCCCCCATAGCGGGAGGCTCCTACGAGCAGTACTTC; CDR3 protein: CASSIAPIAGGSYEQYF
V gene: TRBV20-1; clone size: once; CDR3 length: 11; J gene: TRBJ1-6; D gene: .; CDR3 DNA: TGCAGTGCAATGGGCAATTCACCCCTCCACTTT; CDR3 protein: CSAMGNSPLHF
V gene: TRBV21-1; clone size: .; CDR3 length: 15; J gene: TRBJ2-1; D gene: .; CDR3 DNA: TGTGCCAGCAGCAAGAGGGTAGCTCGTGGGGATGAGCAGTTCTTC; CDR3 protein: CASSKRVARGDEQFF
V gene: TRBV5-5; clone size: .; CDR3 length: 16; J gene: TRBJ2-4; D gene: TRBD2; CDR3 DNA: TGTGCCAGCAGCTTGGGGACTAGCGGGATTTGGAGCATTCAGTACTTC; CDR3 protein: CASSLGTSGIWSIQYF
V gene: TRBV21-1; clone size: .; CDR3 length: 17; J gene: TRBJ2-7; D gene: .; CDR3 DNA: TGTGCCAGCAGACAAGTTCCCGGGGGAGAGGGCCCAGTCGAGCAGTACTTC; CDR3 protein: CASRQVPGGEGPVEQYF
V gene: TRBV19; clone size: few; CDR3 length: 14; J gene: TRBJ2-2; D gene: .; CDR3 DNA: TGTGCCAGTAGTTCTACGGGAGATGCCGGGGAGCTGTTTTTT; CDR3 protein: CASSSTGDAGELFF
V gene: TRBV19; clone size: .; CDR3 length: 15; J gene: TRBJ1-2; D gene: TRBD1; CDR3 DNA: TGTGCCAGTAGGACAGGGCCCTCCCCGGGAATCGGCTACACCTTC; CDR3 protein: CASRTGPSPGIGYTF
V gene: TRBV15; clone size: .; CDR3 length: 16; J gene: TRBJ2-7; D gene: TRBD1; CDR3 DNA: TGTGCCACCAGCAGAGAAGGCTTTGACAGGGACTACGAGCAGTACTTC; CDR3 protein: CATSREGFDRDYEQYF
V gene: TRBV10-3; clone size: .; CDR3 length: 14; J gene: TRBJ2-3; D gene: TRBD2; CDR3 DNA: TGTGCCATCTCGCTAGCGGGCCAAACAGATACGCAGTATTTT; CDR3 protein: CAISLAGQTDTQYF
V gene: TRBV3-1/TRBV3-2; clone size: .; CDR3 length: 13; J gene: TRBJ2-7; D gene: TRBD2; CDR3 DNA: TGTGCCACCAAGCGGGAGGGCTCCTACGAGCAGTACTTC; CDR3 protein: CATKREGSYEQYF
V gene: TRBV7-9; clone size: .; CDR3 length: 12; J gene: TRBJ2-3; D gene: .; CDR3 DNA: TGTGCCAGCAGCTTAGTCAGGGATACGCAGTATTTT; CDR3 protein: CASSLVRDTQYF
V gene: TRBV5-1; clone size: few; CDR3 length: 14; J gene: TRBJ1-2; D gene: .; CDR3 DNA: TGCGCCAGCGGCCCTGATGTGCAGGGCTATGGCTACACCTTC; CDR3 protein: CASGPDVQGYGYTF